The clone carrying this T cell receptor beta chain was observed a few times. What it binds is not known. The sample comes from a study of T-cell memory formation after mild COVID-19. Study-level background: TCR clusters largely stayed donor specific.

The CDR3 runs 16 residues. Trimming removed 4 bases at V and 3 bases at J, with 18 bases between. Germline loops: CDR1 SGHRS, CDR2 YFSETQ. With constant-segment primers, 5'RACE yielded cDNA libraries of TCR alpha and TCR beta that carried sample barcodes and UMIs. A single record per CDR3 protein comes from TCRdb applying MiXCR to the 5' RACE reads. The sample includes approximately 350,000 distinct CDR3 sequences, 28% of them seen just once. General study results and limits: Contracting clones from day 15 to 85 had balanced CD4/CD8; later expanders favoured CD4+. The pre-infection memory compartment contained some responding clones, suggesting cross-reactive memory joined.

Sequencing input: PBMCs or a T cell subset sorted from them (not recorded which). V and J are TRBV5-1 and TRBJ2-3; a weak D match, TRBD1 (7 bases). The sequence derives from an adult woman who had mild COVID-19 (a few samples of this study predate the infection). Cell type and time point are not known. CDR3 coding DNA: TGCGCCAGCAGCCCCAGACAGGGAGGTGAAACAGATACGCAGTATTTT. Its translation is CASSPRQGGETDTQYF.